This T cell receptor (beta chain) was sequenced during a study of cytomegalovirus exposure and HLA in healthy donors. Germline V gene sequence: CDR1 SEHNR, CDR2 FQNEAQ (reference sequence). J was trimmed by 1 base and V by 5 bases; bases with no gene match: 3. The CDR3 has 15 amino acids. As to this clone: Its cognate antigen is unknown.

Findings of the study overall: DRB1 had the most TCR associations and HLA-C the fewest, a later analysis found, with rates varying by HLA locus. The availability of immune exposure information extended only to CMV serostatus.

Despite likely unrecorded immune exposures, the donors were nominally healthy at the time of sampling. PCR was performed using 60 Vbeta and 13 Jbeta primers. In the study's own analysis: Later, 80 million or so unique TCR beta chains were counted in an analysis, and about 10 million of them were shared. Sequencing used immunoSEQ multiplex PCR; TCRdb keeps in-frame clones, though not all of them. V and J calls plus clone size are reproduced from that table; the DNA served to infer D and trimming. The sample contains about 150,000 clones, approximately 84% of which appear only once. V is TRBV7-9 and J is TRBJ2-2, with 8 bases identical to TRBD1. Material: PBMCs. This TCR derives from a man in his thirties or forties in good health and CMV-seropositive. CDR3 nucleotide sequence: TGTGCCAGCAGCCGGACAGGGCTGAACACCGGGGAGCTGTTTTTT. As protein: CASSRTGLNTGELFF.